A selection of T cell receptor beta chains follows, all from one sample in a study of identical twins. TCRdb reprocessed the 5' RACE reads with MiXCR, giving one entry per CDR3 protein. The repertoire holds around 550,000 distinct CDR3 sequences, around 15% seen once, with around 0.48% in the top ten. These sequences were also reported in another study, on yellow fever vaccine responses in identical twins.

The specimen was CD4+ T cells sorted from blood. The receptors derive from a woman between 18 and 29 years old in good health. The CDR3 runs from the conserved cysteine through the conserved F or W. Each record gives: J gene, D gene, clone size, V gene, CDR3 DNA, CDR3 protein. The D gene is left open where the match is weak. Clone sizes are given selectively: once, few, many, or a class where the clone is expanded.

j_gene: TRBJ2-5
d_gene: TRBD2
abundance: -
v_gene: TRBV9
CDR3nt: TGTGCCAGCACCGAGCGGGAGCTGGAAGAGACCCAGTACTTC
CDR3aa: CASTERELEETQYF

j_gene: TRBJ1-1
d_gene: TRBD1
abundance: few
v_gene: TRBV18
CDR3nt: TGTGCCAGCTCACGACAGGGAAGTACTGAAGCTTTCTTT
CDR3aa: CASSRQGSTEAFF

j_gene: TRBJ1-5
d_gene: -
abundance: many
v_gene: TRBV4-2
CDR3nt: TGTGCCAGCAGCCAATATAGTGAAAATCAGCCCCAGCATTTT
CDR3aa: CASSQYSENQPQHF

j_gene: TRBJ2-1
d_gene: TRBD2
abundance: -
v_gene: TRBV7-3
CDR3nt: TGTGCCAGCAGCTTAGGGAAACTAGCGGGAGCCCGCAATGAGCAGTTCTTC
CDR3aa: CASSLGKLAGARNEQFF

j_gene: TRBJ2-7
d_gene: -
abundance: -
v_gene: TRBV12-3/TRBV12-4
CDR3nt: TGTGCCAGCAGCCAACAGGCTTACGAGCAGTACTTC
CDR3aa: CASSQQAYEQYF

j_gene: TRBJ2-5
d_gene: -
abundance: few
v_gene: TRBV2
CDR3nt: TGTGCCAGCAGGAATCTGGCGGCCCGGCCGACCCAGTACTTC
CDR3aa: CASRNLAARPTQYF

j_gene: TRBJ2-7
d_gene: -
abundance: -
v_gene: TRBV9
CDR3nt: TGTGCCAGCAGCGTTGGGTTAGGGAACTACGAGCAGTACTTC
CDR3aa: CASSVGLGNYEQYF

j_gene: TRBJ2-3
d_gene: -
abundance: few
v_gene: TRBV20-1
CDR3nt: TGCAGTGCTAGTTCCCAGCCCACAGATACGCAGTATTTT
CDR3aa: CSASSQPTDTQYF

j_gene: TRBJ1-6
d_gene: -
abundance: few
v_gene: TRBV18
CDR3nt: TGTGCCAGCTCACCACGCGGGCAGGATAATTCACCCCTCCACTTT
CDR3aa: CASSPRGQDNSPLHF

j_gene: TRBJ2-1
d_gene: -
abundance: few
v_gene: TRBV29-1
CDR3nt: TGCAGCGACGAGATTAGCTCCTACAATGAGCAGTTCTTC
CDR3aa: CSDEISSYNEQFF

j_gene: TRBJ2-7
d_gene: TRBD2
abundance: -
v_gene: TRBV3-1
CDR3nt: TGTGCCAGCAGCCGCAGGACTAGCGGGAGCTACGAGCAGTACTTC
CDR3aa: CASSRRTSGSYEQYF

j_gene: TRBJ2-6
d_gene: -
abundance: -
v_gene: TRBV9
CDR3nt: TGTGCCAGCAGCCTTCGACAGATCCCTGGGGCCAACGTCCTGACTTTC
CDR3aa: CASSLRQIPGANVLTF

j_gene: TRBJ2-5
d_gene: -
abundance: -
v_gene: TRBV20-1
CDR3nt: TGCAGTGCTAGAAGCCCGAGACCAGGGGAGACCCAGTACTTC
CDR3aa: CSARSPRPGETQYF

j_gene: TRBJ1-5
d_gene: -
abundance: many
v_gene: TRBV2
CDR3nt: TGTGCCAGCAGTGATTGGGCTCGTCAGCCCCAGCATTTT
CDR3aa: CASSDWARQPQHF

j_gene: TRBJ1-6
d_gene: -
abundance: few
v_gene: TRBV20-1
CDR3nt: TGCAGTGCTAGCTTTGTTGGGGTCAATAATTCACCCCTCCACTTT
CDR3aa: CSASFVGVNNSPLHF

j_gene: TRBJ2-1
d_gene: -
abundance: -
v_gene: TRBV29-1
CDR3nt: TGCAGCGCGGGGTACAGTTACAATGAGCAGTTCTTC
CDR3aa: CSAGYSYNEQFF

j_gene: TRBJ2-1
d_gene: -
abundance: -
v_gene: TRBV24-1
CDR3nt: TGTGCCACCAGTGACCCACGTCAGGGATTCAATGAGCAGTTCTTC
CDR3aa: CATSDPRQGFNEQFF

j_gene: TRBJ2-2
d_gene: -
abundance: few
v_gene: TRBV28
CDR3nt: TGTGCCAGCAGTTCCGCAGCCCTTTTTAGCGGGGAGCTGTTTTTT
CDR3aa: CASSSAALFSGELFF

j_gene: TRBJ1-2
d_gene: -
abundance: -
v_gene: TRBV10-3
CDR3nt: TGTGCCATCAGTGAGCCGTCGATTTCTGGCTATGGCTACACCTTC
CDR3aa: CAISEPSISGYGYTF

j_gene: TRBJ1-2
d_gene: -
abundance: few
v_gene: TRBV29-1
CDR3nt: TGCAGCGTCGATGACAGTGACCATGGCTACACCTTC
CDR3aa: CSVDDSDHGYTF

j_gene: TRBJ2-2
d_gene: TRBD2
abundance: few
v_gene: TRBV9
CDR3nt: TGTGCCAGCAGCGTAGCTTCGGCGGGAGGAGTGATCGGGGAGCTGTTTTTT
CDR3aa: CASSVASAGGVIGELFF

j_gene: TRBJ2-3
d_gene: -
abundance: few
v_gene: TRBV6-6
CDR3nt: TGTGCCAGCAGTAAAACAGCGTTTACGCAGTATTTT
CDR3aa: CASSKTAFTQYF

j_gene: TRBJ1-4
d_gene: -
abundance: many
v_gene: TRBV12-3/TRBV12-4
CDR3nt: TGTGCCAGCAGGTCCTCCAGGTGGACTAATGAAAAACTGTTTTTT
CDR3aa: CASRSSRWTNEKLFF

j_gene: TRBJ2-1
d_gene: -
abundance: -
v_gene: TRBV11-3
CDR3nt: TGTGCCAGCAGCTTAGATGGCCGGGAAGGCTACAATGAGCAGTTCTTC
CDR3aa: CASSLDGREGYNEQFF

j_gene: TRBJ1-5
d_gene: -
abundance: -
v_gene: TRBV12-3/TRBV12-4
CDR3nt: TGTGCCAGCAGTTTCTTTGAGAATCAGCCCCAGCATTTT
CDR3aa: CASSFFENQPQHF

j_gene: TRBJ2-3
d_gene: -
abundance: few
v_gene: TRBV5-5
CDR3nt: TGTGCCAGCAGCCGGGGCAGTTCCGATACGCAGTATTTT
CDR3aa: CASSRGSSDTQYF

j_gene: TRBJ2-7
d_gene: -
abundance: -
v_gene: TRBV20-1
CDR3nt: TGCAGTGCTAGAGAAGTTGGTAGCAACTACGAGCAGTACTTC
CDR3aa: CSAREVGSNYEQYF

j_gene: TRBJ2-3
d_gene: -
abundance: few
v_gene: TRBV28
CDR3nt: TGTGCCAGTTGTTTCCGGGGCCCTCAACACACAGATACGCAGTATTTT
CDR3aa: CASCFRGPQHTDTQYF

j_gene: TRBJ1-2
d_gene: -
abundance: few
v_gene: TRBV12-3/TRBV12-4
CDR3nt: TGTGCCAGCAGCCAAGGGACATCTGGCTACACCTTC
CDR3aa: CASSQGTSGYTF

j_gene: TRBJ1-6
d_gene: -
abundance: -
v_gene: TRBV7-2
CDR3nt: TGTGCCAGCAGCTTAGAATTAAGGGGGTCACCCCTCCACTTT
CDR3aa: CASSLELRGSPLHF

j_gene: TRBJ2-3
d_gene: -
abundance: few
v_gene: TRBV3-1
CDR3nt: TGTGCCAGCAGCCAAGATACCATAGATACGCAGTATTTT
CDR3aa: CASSQDTIDTQYF

j_gene: TRBJ2-5
d_gene: -
abundance: -
v_gene: TRBV20-1
CDR3nt: TGCAGTGCTAGAGATTTTGGGTCAGGGGTTCAAGAGACCCAGTACTTC
CDR3aa: CSARDFGSGVQETQYF

j_gene: TRBJ2-3
d_gene: -
abundance: few
v_gene: TRBV12-5
CDR3nt: TGTGCTAGTGGCCTCGGTGGGCCGGCAGATACGCAGTATTTT
CDR3aa: CASGLGGPADTQYF

j_gene: TRBJ2-5
d_gene: -
abundance: -
v_gene: TRBV5-1
CDR3nt: TGCGCCAGCAGCTTGGAGTTTCAGGGAGAGACCCAGTACTTC
CDR3aa: CASSLEFQGETQYF

j_gene: TRBJ1-1
d_gene: -
abundance: -
v_gene: TRBV12-3/TRBV12-4
CDR3nt: TGTGCCAGCAGTTTAGGGGCGGTTAGCACTGAAGCTTTCTTT
CDR3aa: CASSLGAVSTEAFF

j_gene: TRBJ1-1
d_gene: TRBD1
abundance: few
v_gene: TRBV12-3/TRBV12-4
CDR3nt: TGTGCCAGCACCCCGCGGACAGGGCCGAGGGCTGAAGCTTTCTTT
CDR3aa: CASTPRTGPRAEAFF

j_gene: TRBJ2-6
d_gene: -
abundance: few
v_gene: TRBV5-1
CDR3nt: TGCGCCAGCAGCTTGGAGGACCTGGGGGTTGGGGCCAACGTCCTGACTTTC
CDR3aa: CASSLEDLGVGANVLTF

j_gene: TRBJ2-1
d_gene: TRBD2
abundance: -
v_gene: TRBV20-1
CDR3nt: TGCAGTGCAAGAGGACTAGCGGGAGGAGCCGGCAATGAGCAGTTCTTC
CDR3aa: CSARGLAGGAGNEQFF

j_gene: TRBJ2-5
d_gene: TRBD2
abundance: few
v_gene: TRBV4-1
CDR3nt: TGCGCCAGCAGCCATTTTTTCCAGCGGGGGGGGGAAGAGACCCAGTACTTC
CDR3aa: CASSHFFQRGGEETQYF

j_gene: TRBJ2-7
d_gene: TRBD2
abundance: -
v_gene: TRBV6-1
CDR3nt: TGTGCCAGCAGCGTCTGGGGGCTAGCGGGCCTCTCCTACGAGCAGTACTTC
CDR3aa: CASSVWGLAGLSYEQYF

j_gene: TRBJ2-3
d_gene: TRBD2
abundance: -
v_gene: TRBV15
CDR3nt: TGTGCCACCAGGGTAGCGGGAGGGCCCGATACGCAGTATTTT
CDR3aa: CATRVAGGPDTQYF

j_gene: TRBJ2-2
d_gene: TRBD2
abundance: few
v_gene: TRBV4-2
CDR3nt: TGTGCCAGCAGCCCCACGGGACTAGCGAACACCGGGGAGCTGTTTTTT
CDR3aa: CASSPTGLANTGELFF

j_gene: TRBJ2-2
d_gene: TRBD1
abundance: few
v_gene: TRBV5-8
CDR3nt: TGTGCCAGCACCGGGGACAGGACGAACACCGGGGAGCTGTTTTTT
CDR3aa: CASTGDRTNTGELFF

j_gene: TRBJ1-1
d_gene: TRBD1
abundance: few
v_gene: TRBV3-1
CDR3nt: TGTGCCAGCAGCCAACCCGGACAGGGCTTCACTGAAGCTTTCTTT
CDR3aa: CASSQPGQGFTEAFF

j_gene: TRBJ2-2
d_gene: -
abundance: -
v_gene: TRBV5-1
CDR3nt: TGCGCCAGCAGCTTGGGTTCCCAGAACACCGGGGAGCTGTTTTTT
CDR3aa: CASSLGSQNTGELFF

j_gene: TRBJ2-3
d_gene: -
abundance: -
v_gene: TRBV19
CDR3nt: TGTGCCAGTAGTATTGTGTCCTCAGGGAAAGATACGCAGTATTTT
CDR3aa: CASSIVSSGKDTQYF

j_gene: TRBJ2-1
d_gene: -
abundance: -
v_gene: TRBV11-2
CDR3nt: TGTGCCAGCGGGCGTCCAGCAGGGTACAATGAGCAGTTCTTC
CDR3aa: CASGRPAGYNEQFF

j_gene: TRBJ2-7
d_gene: -
abundance: -
v_gene: TRBV5-5
CDR3nt: TGTGCCAGCAGCTTGATTCTGGACAGCTCCTACGAGCAGTACTTC
CDR3aa: CASSLILDSSYEQYF

j_gene: TRBJ2-5
d_gene: TRBD1
abundance: -
v_gene: TRBV25-1
CDR3nt: TGTGCCAGCAGTGAAAGGGGGCCCGAGACCCAGTACTTC
CDR3aa: CASSERGPETQYF

j_gene: TRBJ2-2
d_gene: TRBD2
abundance: -
v_gene: TRBV4-1
CDR3nt: TGCGCCAGCAGCCAAGATAAGTCAACGCTAGCGGGAGGGCCGTCCGGGGAGCTGTTTTTT
CDR3aa: CASSQDKSTLAGGPSGELFF

j_gene: TRBJ1-6
d_gene: -
abundance: few
v_gene: TRBV12-3/TRBV12-4
CDR3nt: TGTGCCAGCAGCATCAGGGGCTCACCCCTCCACTTT
CDR3aa: CASSIRGSPLHF

j_gene: TRBJ2-7
d_gene: -
abundance: few
v_gene: TRBV10-3
CDR3nt: TGTGCCATCAGTGGGTCCCACCAAGTGGGTTCCGAGCAGTACTTC
CDR3aa: CAISGSHQVGSEQYF